One TCR beta chain is described in this entry. Assay used: immunoSEQ multiplex PCR; TCRdb lists only in-frame clones, some missing. Of 200,000 or so clones listed, approximately 83% were seen once; the top ten hold over 6.5%. This sample was taken from a study of blood T cell repertoires in COVID-19. Germline-derived CDR1 and CDR2 are MNHEY and SMNVEV (reference sequence). The CDR3 loop spans 13 amino acids. V was trimmed by 3 bases and J by 7 bases, leaving 12 bases between them. Sequencing was performed on PBMCs or T cells enriched from blood (not recorded which). The receptor was derived from a man aged 40-50 years who had recovered from COVID-19. The chain couples TRBV27 to TRBJ1-2; D perhaps matches TRBD1 (6 bases). DNA of the CDR3: TGTGCCAGCAGTTTCCCCCAGGGGCGTGGCTACACCTTC. This sequence encodes CASSFPQGRGYTF.